The sequence of this TCR beta chain was determined in a study of cytotoxic CD8 clonotypes in ibrutinib-treated CLL. Looking at the study overall: Patients: about 11 relapsed/refractory, under 16 treatment-naive, about 18 IGHV unmutated.

TCRdb's table, derived via immunoSEQ multiplex PCR, lists solely in-frame clones and lacks some. Among under 75,000 clones listed, approximately 71% were seen once. The V and J ends lost 5 bases and 8 bases respectively, with 12 bases between them. Germline CDR1 and CDR2: SGHTA and FQGTGA. The CDR3 sequence is 12 residues long. The sequencing used PBMCs, collected after 12 months of ibrutinib treatment. This TCR came from a human donor with chronic lymphocytic leukemia. This rearrangement joins TRBV7-3 to TRBJ1-1; D is perhaps TRBD1 (6 bases). For the CDR3, the DNA is TGTGCCAGCAGCGCGCAGGGGCTAGAAGCTTTCTTT. This sequence encodes CASSAQGLEAFF.